This passage covers 8 T cell receptor beta chains from one sample sequenced in a study of shared T cell receptors in the human thymus. The table came from immunoSEQ multiplex PCR; TCRdb's copy has only in-frame clones and leaves some out. The profile shows about 730,000 clones, 80% to 90% of them singletons. Another study also made use of these data, one on human thymus T cells.

The sequencing sample was made of thymocytes. These receptors all come from a girl under three years old with a congenital heart defect.

This chain links TRBV11-2 with TRBJ1-6, with 9 bases aligning to TRBD1. The CDR3 consists of 19 residues. The V gene's germline CDR1 is SGHAT and CDR2 FQNNGV. J was trimmed by 6 bases and V by 3 bases; bases with no gene match: 15. The CDR3 region has the DNA TGTGCCAGCAGCTTCCGTGCGGAAGAACAGGGGGCGGGTAATTCACCCCTCCACTTT. This gives the protein CASSFRAEEQGAGNSPLHF.

The chain carries TRBV7-9 and TRBJ1-3; 8 bases fit TRBD1. Trimming removed 1 base from V and 0 bases from J; junction bases left unmatched: 11. The CDR3 consists of 19 residues. CDR1 and CDR2 (germline): SEHNR, FQNEAQ (reference sequence). DNA of the CDR3: TGTGCCAGCAGCTTAGAAGGGGACAGGACTACTCACTCTGGAAACACCATATATTTT. It translates to CASSLEGDRTTHSGNTIYF.

This clone was recorded once. The chain has TRBV5-1 and TRBJ1-2; D is ambiguous. V was cut by 4 bases and J by 4 bases, with 8 bases left in between. The CDR3 spans 12 residues. Germline lookup yields CDR1 SGHRS and CDR2 YFSETQ. CDR3 region: CASSEVSYGYTF. The CDR3 DNA reads as TGCGCCAGCAGCGAGGTTTCCTATGGCTACACCTTC. The whole variable domain, remainder taken from reference TRBV5-1 and TRBJ1-2, is KAGVTQTPRYLIKTRGQQVTLSCSPISGHRSVSWYQQTPGQGLQFLFEYFSETQRNKGNFPGRFSGRQFSNSRSEMNVSTLELGDSALYLCASSEVSYGYTFGSGTRLTVV.

This rearrangement joins TRBV6-6 to TRBJ1-5, with 7 bases identical to TRBD1. CDR1 and CDR2 from the germline V gene are MNHNY and SVGAGI (reference sequence). V dropped 6 bases and J dropped 5; count of bases not matched to a gene: 7. There are 14 residues in the CDR3. The CDR3 DNA follows: TGTGCCAGCAGGATGGGACAGATCTATCAGCCCCAGCATTTT. Amino acids: CASRMGQIYQPQHF.

V gene TRBV6-9 combines with J gene TRBJ1-1, with 7 bases that match TRBD1. CDR1 MNHGY and CDR2 SVAAGI come from the germline V gene. With V trimmed by 3 bases and J by 3 bases, 10 bases remained unmatched. The CDR3 sequence is 16 residues long. The CDR3 is CASSYAWDRSYTEAFF. The CDR3 DNA sequence: TGTGCCAGCAGTTACGCTTGGGACAGAAGCTACACTGAAGCTTTCTTT.

This clone was seen a few times. This chain links TRBV13 with TRBJ2-7; 10 bases are shared with TRBD2. CDR1 PRHDT and CDR2 FYEKMQ come from the germline V gene (reference sequence). V lost 1 base, J lost 1 base, and 10 bases stayed unmatched. There are 18 residues in the CDR3. The CDR3 here is CASSLVERGGRRSYEQYF. The CDR3 DNA reads TGTGCCAGCAGCTTAGTTGAGCGGGGGGGCCGGAGGTCCTACGAGCAGTACTTC.

The CDR3 loop is CASSQGSSYNEQFF. For the CDR3, the DNA is TGCGCCAGCTCCCAGGGGAGCTCCTACAATGAGCAGTTCTTC. This chain joins TRBV10-2 and TRBJ2-1; maybe TRBD1 (6 bases). Deletions cut 8 bases from V and 0 bases from J, with 11 bases between. The CDR3 sequence is 14 residues long. Per the germline V gene, CDR1 is WSHSY and CDR2 is SAAADI.

The chain links TRBV4-3 to TRBJ1-1; D might be TRBD1 (5 bases). V was cut by 2 bases and J by 1 base, with 11 bases left in between. Germline V CDR1 and CDR2: LGHNA, YSLEER. The CDR3 is 15 residues long. CDR3: CASSQKTEKNTEAFF. For the CDR3, the DNA is TGCGCCAGCAGCCAAAAGACAGAAAAGAACACTGAAGCTTTCTTT.